The 29 T cell receptor beta chains in this list originate from one sample, sequenced in a study of cytomegalovirus exposure and HLA in healthy donors. The PCR was carried out with 60 Vbeta primers and 13 Jbeta primers. TCRdb keeps only in-frame clones here, not all; method: immunoSEQ multiplex PCR. The sample has about 100,000 clones, around 74% seen once. What was sequenced was PBMCs. The source of these receptors is a male donor in good health and CMV-seropositive.

This chain uses TRBV4-1 with TRBJ2-5; unclear D gene. The CDR3 totals 15 residues. The ends were cut back, 4 bases at V and 3 bases at J, with 15 bases in the middle. CDR1 and CDR2 from the germline V gene are MGHRA and YSYEKL. CDR3 sequence reads: CASSPWVGGKETQYF. The DNA of the CDR3 is TGCGCCAGCAGCCCCTGGGTTGGCGGTAAAGAGACCCAGTACTTC.

The chain is built from TRBV15 and TRBJ2-2, with a tentative D call TRBD2 (6 bases). The CDR3 totals 18 residues. V lost 1 base, J lost 5 bases, and 20 bases lay in between. Germline V gene lookup returns CDR1 LNHNV and CDR2 YYDKDF (reference sequence). CDR3 sequence reads: CATSRARGGLGGTGELFF. The CDR3 DNA sequence: TGTGCCACCAGCAGAGCCAGAGGAGGGCTCGGAGGGACCGGGGAGCTGTTTTTT.

V usage is TRBV27 and J usage is TRBJ1-5, with D unclear. V lost 2 bases to trimming and J lost 1 base, with 6 bases between them. Germline CDR1 is MNHEY and CDR2 is SMNVEV (reference sequence). The CDR3 has 14 residues. CDR3 DNA: TGTGCCAGCAGTTTAAAAAGCAGCAATCAGCCCCAGCATTTT. It specifies CASSLKSSNQPQHF.

V and J are TRBV9 and TRBJ1-1; D is perhaps TRBD1 (6 bases). This CDR3 is built from 15 residues. In germline, CDR1 is SGDLS, CDR2 YYNGEE. V was cut by 4 bases and J by 11 bases, with 24 bases left in between. In nucleotides, the CDR3 is TGTGCCAGCAGCCCGCGGGTTGGGGGGGGCAACGGGGCTTTCTTT. Protein sequence: CASSPRVGGGNGAFF.

The chain joins TRBV4-1 to TRBJ2-1; TRBD1 matches at 9 bases. Germline CDR1 reads MGHRA; CDR2 reads YSYEKL. The J segment lost 3 bases and the V segment lost 4 bases, leaving 4 bases of the junction unmatched. The CDR3 is 15 residues long. The DNA of the CDR3 is TGCGCCAGCAGCCCCGAGGGACAGGGCTACAATGAGCAGTTCTTC. Protein: CASSPEGQGYNEQFF.

The V gene is TRBV18, the J gene TRBJ1-4; TRBD1 is a possible D gene (5 bases). CDR1 and CDR2 from the germline V gene are KGHSH and LQKENI. The ends were cut back, 3 bases at V and 4 bases at J, with 12 bases in the middle. This CDR3 has 15 amino acids. The CDR3 reads CASSPIQEINEKLFF. The CDR3 DNA reads TGTGCCAGCTCACCGATACAGGAAATTAATGAAAAACTGTTTTTT.

The chain links TRBV9 to TRBJ2-1; tentative D call: TRBD2 (5 bases). The germline CDR1 and CDR2 sequences are SGDLS and YYNGEE. The CDR3 is 16 residues long. The V gene lost 0 bases and the J gene lost 7 bases, with 17 bases spanning the gap. CDR3 loop: CASSVELGRGLNEQFF. The CDR3, as DNA: TGTGCCAGCAGCGTAGAATTAGGACGGGGTCTTAATGAGCAGTTCTTC.

The gene calls are TRBV30 and TRBJ1-1; no definite D call. Germline loops: CDR1 GTSNPN, CDR2 SVGIG (reference sequence). Trimming shortened V by 8 bases and J by 2 bases, and 9 bases separated the two germline ends. The CDR3 consists of 11 residues. This CDR3 reads CAGRLNTEAFF. As DNA, the CDR3 is TGTGCCGGTCGACTAAACACTGAAGCTTTCTTT.

This chain links TRBV4-1 with TRBJ2-7; 7 bases agree with TRBD1. The CDR3 sequence is 14 residues long. Germline V gene data show CDR1 as MGHRA and CDR2 as YSYEKL. Trimming took 5 bases from V and 6 from J; bases not matched to a gene: 10. CDR3 sequence (DNA): TGCGCCAGCAGCTACCGACAGGGCCCGTCCGAGCAGTACTTC. Residues: CASSYRQGPSEQYF.

The CDR3 spells CASSLTQGVSSGNTIYF. The CDR3 bases are TGTGCCAGCAGCTTGACCCAGGGGGTGAGCTCTGGAAACACCATATATTTT. V is TRBV11-2 and J is TRBJ1-3, with 7 positions matching TRBD1. The CDR3 length is 17 residues. Losses at the gene ends were 3 bases for V and 0 bases for J; bases not matched to a gene: 8. CDR1 and CDR2 from the germline V gene are SGHAT and FQNNGV. Filled out from reference TRBV11-2 and TRBJ1-3, the complete variable domain reads EAGVAQSPRYKIIEKRQSVAFWCNPISGHATLYWYQQILGQGPKLLIQFQNNGVVDDSQLPKDRFSAERLKGVDSTLKIQPAKLEDSAVYLCASSLTQGVSSGNTIYFGEGSWLTVV.

This clone was detected a few times. The chain recombines TRBV11-3 with TRBJ1-1; TRBD1 might be the D (5 bases). The CDR3 runs to 14 residues. Germline assignment: CDR1 SGHNT and CDR2 YENEEA. With 2 bases removed from V and 11 bases from J, the gap between germline ends came to 18 bases. CDR3 loop: CASSLIRTGTVAFF. In DNA, the CDR3 is TGTGCCAGCAGCTTAATCAGGACGGGGACTGTCGCTTTCTTT. The variable domain in full, completed from reference TRBV11-3 and TRBJ1-1, reads EAGVVQSPRYKIIEKKQPVAFWCNPISGHNTLYWYLQNLGQGPELLIRYENEEAVDDSQLPKDRFSAERLKGVDSTLKIQPAELGDSAVYLCASSLIRTGTVAFFGQGTRLTVV.

The chain is built from TRBV4-2 and TRBJ2-5; possibly TRBD1 for D (5 bases). The last part of the DNA fits TRBJ2-7 better; the J call may be wrong. Germline values: CDR1 LGHNA, CDR2 YNFKEQ. CDR3 length: 13 amino acids. CDR3 sequence: CASSPTGVYEQYF. The CDR3 DNA reads as TGTGCCAGCAGCCCCACAGGAGTCTACGAGCAGTACTTC.

This clone was seen at least ten times. The chain uses TRBV6-6 and TRBJ1-1; possibly TRBD1 for D (6 bases). Per the germline V gene, CDR1 is MNHNY and CDR2 is SVGAGI (reference sequence). The CDR3 sequence is 14 residues long. Trimming removed 5 bases at V and 0 bases at J, with 10 bases between. The CDR3 DNA is TGTGCCAGCAGTGAGGGGGGGCTGAACACTGAAGCTTTCTTT. It yields the protein CASSEGGLNTEAFF.

This clone was recorded a few times. This chain joins TRBV2 and TRBJ2-7; 7 positions match TRBD1. This CDR3 has 12 amino acids. Trimming took 5 bases from V and 4 from J; bases not matched to a gene: 2. The V gene's germline CDR1 is SNHLY and CDR2 FYNNEI. Written as DNA, the CDR3 is TGTGCCAGCAGTTTGGACAGGTACGAGCAGTACTTC. Translating it yields CASSLDRYEQYF.

The chain recombines TRBV5-1 with TRBJ1-3, with D maybe TRBD1 (6 bases). The CDR3 is 14 amino acids. The germline V and J ends were trimmed by 4 bases and 2 bases, with 10 bases remaining between them. CDR1 and CDR2 (germline): SGHRS, YFSETQ. The CDR3 reads CASSPQGTGNTIYF. The CDR3 DNA follows: TGCGCCAGCAGCCCACAGGGTACTGGAAACACCATATATTTT. The full variable domain, its missing parts supplied by reference TRBV5-1 and TRBJ1-3, is KAGVTQTPRYLIKTRGQQVTLSCSPISGHRSVSWYQQTPGQGLQFLFEYFSETQRNKGNFPGRFSGRQFSNSRSEMNVSTLELGDSALYLCASSPQGTGNTIYFGEGSWLTVV.

The chain joins TRBV4-1 to TRBJ2-3; 8 bases align to TRBD2. Germline V lookup: CDR1 MGHRA, CDR2 YSYEKL. This CDR3 is 18 amino acids long. V gave up 3 bases and J gave up 0 bases; unmatched junction bases: 11. CDR3 sequence: CASSQGSGNSPSTDTQYF. In nucleotides, the CDR3 is TGCGCCAGCAGCCAGGGTAGCGGGAATTCCCCTAGCACAGATACGCAGTATTTT.

The CDR3 region is CAISQGQGGVSGNTIYF. The DNA for the CDR3 is TGTGCCATCAGTCAGGGTCAAGGGGGCGTCTCTGGAAACACCATATATTTT. V usage is TRBV10-3 and J usage is TRBJ1-3; the match to TRBD1 covers 7 bases. Germline V gene data show CDR1 as ENHRY and CDR2 as SYGVKD. CDR3 length: 17 amino acids. J lost 0 bases, V lost 5 bases, and 10 bases had no gene match.

About this clone: The sample carries other DNA sequences with the same CDR3. V gene TRBV11-2 combines with J gene TRBJ2-5; D is undetermined. This CDR3 has 12 residues. V gave up 5 bases and J gave up 0 bases, with 4 bases separating them. Germline CDR1 is SGHAT and CDR2 is FQNNGV. CDR3 DNA sequence: TGTGCCAGCAGCGTAAACCAAGAGACCCAGTACTTC. It yields the protein CASSVNQETQYF. Full variable domain (remainder filled in from reference TRBV11-2 and TRBJ2-5): EAGVAQSPRYKIIEKRQSVAFWCNPISGHATLYWYQQILGQGPKLLIQFQNNGVVDDSQLPKDRFSAERLKGVDSTLKIQPAKLEDSAVYLCASSVNQETQYFGPGTRLLVL.

The chain combines TRBV12-5 with TRBJ1-6; D unresolved. The CDR3 has 15 residues. In germline, CDR1 is LGHNT, CDR2 FRNRAP. Trimming removed 8 bases at V and 7 bases at J, with 18 bases between. The CDR3 DNA sequence: TGTGCTAGTCGTGGCGGGGATGGTTGGAATTCACCCCTCCACTTT. It specifies CASRGGDGWNSPLHF.

This clone came up a few times. CDR3 bases: TGTGCCTGGACCAGGGGTTCCGGGGAGACCCAGTACTTC. Its protein is CAWTRGSGETQYF. The rearrangement uses TRBV30 and TRBJ2-5; weak D call: TRBD1 (6 bases). Trimming shortened V by 4 bases and J by 5 bases, and 14 bases separated the two germline ends. Germline assignment: CDR1 GTSNPN and CDR2 SVGIG (reference sequence). This CDR3 contains 13 residues.

The V and J genes are TRBV4-3 and TRBJ1-4, with 9 bases fitting TRBD1. The ends lost 0 bases at V and 10 bases at J; junction bases unmatched: 12. Germline V gene sequence: CDR1 LGHNA, CDR2 YSLEER. The CDR3 length is 17 residues. The CDR3 here is CASSQEARTGAGGKLFF. CDR3 DNA: TGCGCCAGCAGCCAAGAGGCACGGACAGGGGCAGGGGGAAAACTGTTTTTT.

V and J are TRBV7-2 and TRBJ2-5; D not resolved. V was trimmed by 3 bases and J by 8 bases, leaving 19 bases between them. The V gene's germline CDR1 is SGHTA and CDR2 FQGNSA. The CDR3 is 15 residues long. CDR3 in amino acids: CASSFRATYPATQYF. CDR3 DNA sequence: TGTGCCAGCAGCTTTAGAGCCACCTACCCCGCCACCCAGTACTTC.

This clone came up a few times. This same CDR3 is encoded by further DNA sequences in the sample. This chain joins TRBV5-1 and TRBJ2-2; D remains ambiguous. CDR1 and CDR2 (germline): SGHRS, YFSETQ. V shed 1 base and J shed 2 bases, with 6 bases lying between them. This CDR3 has 14 amino acids. The DNA for the CDR3 is TGCGCCAGCAGCTTGACAGTTAACACCGGGGAGCTGTTTTTT. Residues: CASSLTVNTGELFF.

The V and J genes are TRBV5-1 and TRBJ2-3, with TRBD2 identical over 15 bases. Germline V gene data show CDR1 as SGHRS and CDR2 as YFSETQ. V was pared by 4 bases and J by 8 bases, with 11 bases of the junction left unmatched. CDR3 size: 17 residues. The CDR3 coding sequence is TGCGCCAGCAGCACGGGACTAGCGGGGGGCCGGGAACGTACGCAGTATTTT. Its protein product is CASSTGLAGGRERTQYF.

This rearrangement joins TRBV9 to TRBJ2-1; the match to TRBD1 covers 8 bases. Germline V gene lookup returns CDR1 SGDLS and CDR2 YYNGEE. The CDR3 runs to 13 residues. V was pared by 7 bases and J by 4 bases, with 4 bases of the junction left unmatched. The CDR3 coding sequence is TGTGCCAGCGCCAGGGGGCTTTACAATGAGCAGTTCTTC. Translation gives CASARGLYNEQFF.

This clone was seen only once. This chain joins TRBV7-8 and TRBJ1-1; D remains unclear. The CDR3 has 13 residues. The V gene's germline CDR1 is SGHVS and CDR2 FQNEAQ. The V and J ends lost 7 bases and 3 bases respectively, with 12 bases between them. CDR3 protein: CASIPLGDTEAFF. CDR3 DNA: TGTGCCAGCATCCCTCTGGGAGACACTGAAGCTTTCTTT.

This clone was counted once. V is TRBV4-2 and J is TRBJ2-1, with TRBD1 matching over 7 bases. CDR1 LGHNA and CDR2 YNFKEQ come from the germline V gene. The CDR3 consists of 14 residues. V lost 4 bases, J lost 3 bases, and 3 bases stayed unmatched. The CDR3 sequence is CASSPRDSYNEQFF. The CDR3, as DNA: TGTGCCAGCAGCCCCCGGGACAGCTACAATGAGCAGTTCTTC.

This clone was recorded only once. The rearrangement uses TRBV7-2 and TRBJ1-2; 7 bases agree with TRBD1. The germline gives CDR1 SGHTA, CDR2 FQGNSA. The CDR3 runs to 15 residues. Trimming at V came to 6 bases and at J to 2 bases, leaving 9 bases not matched to a gene. CDR3 DNA: TGTGCCAGCAGGGTCGGACAGGAAAGAAACTATGGCTACACCTTC. Its translation is CASRVGQERNYGYTF.

In its sample, this clone was seen once. The V gene is TRBV11-3, the J gene TRBJ1-6; tentatively, D is TRBD1 (5 bases). V lost 7 bases and J 6 bases, leaving 13 bases between the germline ends. The CDR3 runs 14 residues. Germline V gene lookup returns CDR1 SGHNT and CDR2 YENEEA. The CDR3 coding sequence is TGTGCCAGCAAACAGGCCCCCGCTAATTCACCCCTCCACTTT. Its translation is CASKQAPANSPLHF.